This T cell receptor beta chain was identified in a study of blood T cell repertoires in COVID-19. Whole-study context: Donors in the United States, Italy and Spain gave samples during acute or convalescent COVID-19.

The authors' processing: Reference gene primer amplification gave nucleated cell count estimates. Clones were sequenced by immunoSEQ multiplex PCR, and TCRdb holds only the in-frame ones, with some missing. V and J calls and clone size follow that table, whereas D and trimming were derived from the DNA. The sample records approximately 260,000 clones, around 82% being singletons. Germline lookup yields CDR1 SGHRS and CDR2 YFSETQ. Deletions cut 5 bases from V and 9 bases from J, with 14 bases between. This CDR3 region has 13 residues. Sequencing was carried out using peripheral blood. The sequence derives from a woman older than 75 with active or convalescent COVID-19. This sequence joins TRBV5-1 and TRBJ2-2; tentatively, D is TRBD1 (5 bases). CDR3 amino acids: CASRDMENRELFF. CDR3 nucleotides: TGCGCCAGCAGGGACATGGAAAACAGGGAGCTGTTTTTT. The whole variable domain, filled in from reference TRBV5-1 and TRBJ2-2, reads KAGVTQTPRYLIKTRGQQVTLSCSPISGHRSVSWYQQTPGQGLQFLFEYFSETQRNKGNFPGRFSGRQFSNSRSEMNVSTLELGDSALYLCASRDMENRELFFGEGSRLTVL.